A selection of T cell receptor beta chains follows, all from one sample in a study of cytomegalovirus exposure and HLA in healthy donors. Produced via immunoSEQ multiplex PCR; TCRdb's table is partial and in-frame only. The sample gives some 120,000 clones, over 60% of which show up once; 0.95% to 1.1% is in the top ten. The sample was PBMCs. These receptors were obtained from a human donor in good health. Both conserved end residues are part of each CDR3. The order of the fields is V gene, J gene, clone size, CDR3 protein. Part of the rows lack a size; the others show once, few, many or a class for expanded clones.

>TRBV7-7|TRBJ2-5|-
CASSPVGPGTQETQYF
>TRBV13|TRBJ1-1|-
CASSLLALTGIPEAFF
>TRBV5-1|TRBJ2-2|-
CASSLARAGTGELFF
>TRBV6-4|TRBJ1-3|-
CASSVTDSGNTIYF
>TRBV5-1|TRBJ2-7|few
CASSPTGWEQYF
>TRBV5-1|TRBJ1-5|once
CASSPLGGNQPQHF
>TRBV2|TRBJ2-7|-
CASSVTGAPYEQYF
>TRBV20-1|TRBJ2-7|-
CSARSRYEQYF
>TRBV28|-|once
CASSRDSPYEQYF
>TRBV5-6|TRBJ2-7|-
CASRTSGGDYEQYF
>TRBV18|TRBJ2-1|once
CASSPQIYEQFF
>TRBV9|TRBJ2-3|-
CASSSPIGTGGDTQYF
>TRBV6-1|TRBJ2-7|-
CASSEFSRGAVYEQYF
>TRBV5-1|TRBJ2-1|-
CASGSGGPSASHEQFF
>TRBV19|TRBJ1-4|-
CASSIDKLNEKLFF
>TRBV19|TRBJ1-2|-
CASSVGENYGYTF
>TRBV7-9|TRBJ2-1|-
CASSQEGHLDEQFF
>TRBV29-1|TRBJ1-2|once
CSVVGGEISGYTF
>TRBV9|TRBJ1-2|once
CASGRDAGGSSNGYTF
>TRBV19|TRBJ2-7|few
CASSMVGSVYEQYF
>TRBV6-1|TRBJ1-2|-
CATEPTGQGSSTF
>TRBV2|TRBJ1-1|few
CASSVGRGAEAFF
>TRBV7-8|TRBJ2-4|-
CASSLSGGAGIQYF
>TRBV5-1|TRBJ2-7|-
CASSTSGQGFHEQYF
>TRBV5-1|TRBJ1-2|few
CASSLAGDYGYTF
>TRBV5-1|TRBJ1-1|-
CASSLEGRRNTEAFF
>TRBV19|TRBJ2-5|-
CASAVRQETQYF
>TRBV5-1|TRBJ1-3|-
CASSPGQGFPLNHF
>TRBV15|TRBJ2-1|-
CATSRDTQVSSYNEQFF
>TRBV2|TRBJ1-1|-
CASSETQVYTEAFF
>TRBV5-1|TRBJ1-1|-
CASSLAGGAVEAFF
>TRBV4-1|TRBJ2-3|-
CASSQDPGTDTQYF
>TRBV25-1|TRBJ1-6|-
CASRANRGHYNSPLHF
>TRBV5-1|TRBJ2-7|-
CASSLAPGQPYEQYF
>TRBV6-4|TRBJ2-7|-
CASSGGTGTNEQYF
>TRBV5-1|TRBJ2-7|-
CAGHEIEQYF
>TRBV27|TRBJ1-6|-
CASRQGIPYGSLHF
>TRBV7-8|TRBJ1-3|-
CASGAPREGNTIYF
>TRBV7-9|TRBJ2-1|-
CASSFGGGAVGEQFF
>TRBV5-4|TRBJ2-5|-
CASSLANQETQYF
>TRBV7-9|TRBJ2-1|-
CASSLDGTEGLFF
>TRBV19|TRBJ1-6|few
CASSIRVDSPLHF
>TRBV11-2|TRBJ1-4|once
CASSLLPPGATNEKLFF
>TRBV19|TRBJ1-4|-
CASSIGEVGTNEKLFF
>TRBV9|TRBJ1-6|-
CASSGGQGYNSPLHF
>TRBV2|TRBJ2-1|-
CASSERLGIEQFF
>TRBV5-5|TRBJ1-2|-
CASSFGLSITF
>TRBV9|TRBJ2-7|-
CASSSAGQVSEQYF
>TRBV11-2|TRBJ1-2|-
CASSLDLGQAYGYTF
>TRBV6-1|TRBJ1-4|few
CASRDPGQGQKLFF
>TRBV5-6|TRBJ1-5|few
CASSSGTPGNQPQHF
>TRBV6-6|TRBJ1-5|-
CASIRQGNQPQHF